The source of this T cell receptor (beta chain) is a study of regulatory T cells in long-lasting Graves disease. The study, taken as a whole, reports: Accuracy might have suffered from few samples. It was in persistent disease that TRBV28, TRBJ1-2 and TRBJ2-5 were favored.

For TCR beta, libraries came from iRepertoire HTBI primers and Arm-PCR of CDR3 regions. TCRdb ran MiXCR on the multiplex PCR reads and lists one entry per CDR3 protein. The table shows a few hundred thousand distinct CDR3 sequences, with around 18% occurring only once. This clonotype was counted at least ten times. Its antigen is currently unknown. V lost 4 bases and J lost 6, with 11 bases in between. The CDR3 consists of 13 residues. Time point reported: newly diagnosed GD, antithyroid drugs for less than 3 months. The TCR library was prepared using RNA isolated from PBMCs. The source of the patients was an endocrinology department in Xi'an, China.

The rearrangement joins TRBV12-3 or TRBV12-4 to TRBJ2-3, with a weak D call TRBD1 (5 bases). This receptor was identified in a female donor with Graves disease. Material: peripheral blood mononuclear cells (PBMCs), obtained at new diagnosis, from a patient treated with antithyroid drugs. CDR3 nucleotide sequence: TGTGCCAGCAGTTCTATAGGGGCGGATACGCAGTATTTT. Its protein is CASSSIGADTQYF.